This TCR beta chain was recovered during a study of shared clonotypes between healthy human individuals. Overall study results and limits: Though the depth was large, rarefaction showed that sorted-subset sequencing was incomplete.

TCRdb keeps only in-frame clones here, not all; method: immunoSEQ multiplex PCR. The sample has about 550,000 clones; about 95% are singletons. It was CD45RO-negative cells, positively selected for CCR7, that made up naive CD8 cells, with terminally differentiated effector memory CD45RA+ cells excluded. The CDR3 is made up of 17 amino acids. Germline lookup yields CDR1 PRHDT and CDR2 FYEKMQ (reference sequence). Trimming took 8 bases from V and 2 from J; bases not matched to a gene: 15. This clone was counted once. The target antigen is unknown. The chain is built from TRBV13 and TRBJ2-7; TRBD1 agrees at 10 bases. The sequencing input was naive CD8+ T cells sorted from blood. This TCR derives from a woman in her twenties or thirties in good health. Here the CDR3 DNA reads TGTGCCAGCGCCGACCGTTCCGGGACAGGGGCGACCTACGAGCAGTACTTC. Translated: CASADRSGTGATYEQYF.